This passage covers 22 T cell receptor beta chains from one sample sequenced in a study of blood T cell repertoires in COVID-19. Data came from immunoSEQ multiplex PCR; TCRdb stores just in-frame clones and leaves some out. Found here are just over 65,000 clones, roughly 88% of them singletons; the top ten hold over 7.5%. Material for sequencing was peripheral blood. The receptor source for this set is a man aged 25-45 years with acute or convalescent COVID-19.

The gene calls are TRBV28 and TRBJ2-7; 8 bases are a match to TRBD1. V lost 7 bases to trimming and J lost 5 bases; unmatched junction nucleotides: 16. Germline CDR1 reads MDHEN; CDR2 reads SYDVKM. This CDR3 is 16 amino acids long. CDR3 DNA: TGTGCCAGCACAGGACGAGGGACAGGACATAGGAACGAGCAGTACTTC. Protein product: CASTGRGTGHRNEQYF. The full variable domain, completed using reference TRBV28 and TRBJ2-7, is DVKVTQSSRYLVKRTGEKVFLECVQDMDHENMFWYRQDPGLGLRLIYFSYDVKMKEKGDIPEGYSVSREKKERFSLILESASTNQTSMYLCASTGRGTGHRNEQYFGPGTRLTVT.

V is TRBV6-5 and J is TRBJ2-7; 9 nucleotides match TRBD2. V gave up 2 bases and J gave up 0 bases; unmatched junction bases: 2. CDR1 is MNHEY and CDR2 is SVGAGI in the germline V gene. The CDR3 runs 15 residues. The CDR3 is CASSYGTSLSYEQYF. The CDR3, as DNA: TGTGCCAGCAGTTACGGGACTAGCCTCTCCTACGAGCAGTACTTC.

The sample holds one count of this clone. The genes are TRBV29-1 and TRBJ2-1; tentative D call: TRBD1 (6 bases). Germline lookup yields CDR1 SQVTM and CDR2 ANQGSEA. Trimming left V 2 bases short and J 8 bases short, with 19 bases between. There are 15 residues in the CDR3. This CDR3 reads CSVEPEDRISYEQFF. CDR3 DNA: TGCAGCGTTGAACCTGAGGACAGAATCTCCTATGAGCAGTTCTTC.

CDR3 loop: CAIRPGLYNEQFF. CDR3 DNA: TGTGCCATCAGACCGGGACTCTACAATGAGCAGTTCTTC. The V and J genes are TRBV10-3 and TRBJ2-1; D possibly corresponds to TRBD2 (6 bases). The CDR3 contains 13 residues. Germline CDR1 is ENHRY and CDR2 is SYGVKD. The V end lost 6 bases, the J end lost 3 bases, and 9 bases lay between the germline ends.

The genes are TRBV25-1 and TRBJ2-1; 8 bases fit TRBD2. The CDR3 has 14 amino acids. Germline V gives CDR1 MGHDK, CDR2 SYGVNS. Losses at the gene ends were 4 bases for V and 4 bases for J; bases not matched to a gene: 3. This chain's CDR3 is CASSGQRGYNEQFF. The CDR3 DNA reads TGTGCCAGCAGTGGCCAGCGGGGGTACAATGAGCAGTTCTTC.

This clone occurred once. V is TRBV6-2 or TRBV6-3 and J is TRBJ2-3; TRBD2 matches at 8 bases. The germline gives CDR1 MNHEY, CDR2 SVGEGT. V shed 0 bases, J shed 8 bases, and the junction held 13 bases outside the gene matches. This CDR3 spans 17 amino acids. The CDR3 protein is CASSYSWPSGSGGTQYF. In nucleotides, the CDR3 is TGTGCCAGCAGTTACTCGTGGCCTAGCGGGTCTGGGGGTACGCAGTATTTT.

The chain joins TRBV24-1 to TRBJ2-2; TRBD1 agrees at 9 bases. Looked up from germline, CDR1 is KGHDR and CDR2 is SFDVKD. This CDR3 comprises 17 residues. The ends lost 0 bases at V and 9 bases at J; junction bases unmatched: 10. The CDR3 DNA is TGTGCCACCAGTGATTTGCTCCCCGGGACAGGGACCCGGGAGCTGTTTTTT. Residues: CATSDLLPGTGTRELFF.

The chain joins TRBV27 to TRBJ2-1, with 9 bases fitting TRBD1. V shed 8 bases and J 10 bases; nucleotides not matched to a gene: 15. The germline V gene has CDR1 MNHEY and CDR2 SMNVEV (reference sequence). This CDR3 region has 15 residues. This CDR3 is CASGSRDRALREQFF. DNA for the CDR3: TGTGCCAGCGGCTCCCGGGACAGGGCTCTAAGGGAGCAGTTCTTC.

The genes are TRBV21-1 and TRBJ2-3; the table's D call, TRBD2, has no DNA check behind it. TRBV21-1 is described as a pseudogene. CDR3 size: 18 residues. The CDR3: CASSKEAGGLPGTDTQYF. CDR3 coding DNA: TGTGCCAGCAGCAAAGAGGCGGGAGGCCTTCCGGGCACAGATACGCAGTATTTT.

The J gene is TRBJ1-4, the V gene TRBV28; 7 positions match TRBD1. The V and J ends lost 5 bases and 8 bases, in that order; junction bases with no gene match: 2. The CDR3 length is 12 residues. Looked up from germline, CDR1 is MDHEN and CDR2 is SYDVKM. The CDR3 DNA reads as TGTGCCAGCAGTGGGACAGTAGAAAAACTGTTTTTT. Amino acid sequence: CASSGTVEKLFF.

The chain combines TRBV29-1 with TRBJ2-6; TRBD1 matches at 8 bases. The CDR3 contains 18 residues. CDR1 is SQVTM and CDR2 is ANQGSEA in the germline V gene. The V segment lost 4 bases and the J segment 1 base; nucleotides outside the gene matches: 12. CDR3 sequence reads: CSVATRDRKISGANVLTF. The CDR3 region has the DNA TGCAGCGTTGCTACACGGGACAGGAAAATTTCTGGGGCCAACGTCCTGACTTTC.

The genes are TRBV4-3 and TRBJ2-7, with TRBD2 matching 9 bases. Trimming at V came to 5 bases and at J to 5 bases, leaving 16 bases not matched to a gene. This CDR3 has 17 residues. Germline V lookup: CDR1 LGHNA, CDR2 YSLEER. The CDR3 nucleotides are TGCGCCAGCAGCGTGCTAGCGGGATCGCGGTCGTTCGACGAGCAGTACTTC. Residues: CASSVLAGSRSFDEQYF.

This clone was observed a few times. The rearrangement uses TRBV5-1 and TRBJ2-7; D might be TRBD2 (6 bases). The CDR3 consists of 15 residues. Trimming left V 0 bases short and J 4 bases short, with 14 bases between. Germline V lookup: CDR1 SGHRS, CDR2 YFSETQ. The CDR3 region has the DNA TGCGCCAGCAGCTTGGCCGGGAGCGGATTTTACGAGCAGTACTTC. Its translation: CASSLAGSGFYEQYF.

The CDR3 spells CASSYERYNEQFF. The DNA for the CDR3 is TGTGCCAGCAGTTACGAGCGTTACAATGAGCAGTTCTTC. V and J are TRBV6-5 and TRBJ2-1, with D unclear. The CDR3 sequence is 13 residues long. Trimming removed 2 bases from V and 4 bases from J, with 6 bases in between. CDR1 is MNHEY and CDR2 is SVGAGI in the germline V gene.

The chain recombines TRBV19 with TRBJ2-7; D perhaps matches TRBD2 (6 bases). CDR1 and CDR2 from the germline V gene are LNHDA and SQIVND (reference sequence). The CDR3 extends over 14 amino acids. V lost 9 bases, J lost 1 base, and 16 bases lay in between. The CDR3 nucleotides are TGTGCCAGCACGGCCCCGGGACTTTCCTACGAGCAGTACTTC. Translated, it gives CASTAPGLSYEQYF.

The CDR3: CASSQGQGQGRLGYTF. The CDR3 DNA is TGCGCCAGCAGCCAAGGGCAGGGACAGGGCAGGCTCGGCTACACCTTC. V is TRBV4-1 and J is TRBJ1-2; TRBD1 aligns across 9 bases. Germline V gene lookup returns CDR1 MGHRA and CDR2 YSYEKL. The CDR3 is made up of 16 amino acids. With V trimmed by 1 base and J by 8 bases, 11 bases remained unmatched.

The chain employs TRBV25-1 and TRBJ2-1; TRBD2 matches at 10 bases. J gave up 3 bases and V 3 bases, and 8 bases lay outside the gene matches. Germline V gives CDR1 MGHDK, CDR2 SYGVNS. This CDR3 is 17 amino acids long. The CDR3: CASSDQRTSGNYNEQFF. CDR3 DNA sequence: TGTGCCAGCAGTGATCAAAGGACTAGCGGCAACTACAATGAGCAGTTCTTC.

The chain couples TRBV4-1 to TRBJ2-1, with D unresolved. The CDR3 totals 13 residues. With 6 bases removed from V and 1 base from J, the gap between germline ends came to 7 bases. Looked up from germline, CDR1 is MGHRA and CDR2 is YSYEKL. DNA of the CDR3: TGCGCCAGCAGTCTACGGTCCTACAATGAGCAGTTCTTC. Translating gives CASSLRSYNEQFF.

The CDR3 protein is CASSRGGNTGELFF. The CDR3 nucleotides read TGTGCCAGCAGCAGAGGGGGTAACACCGGGGAGCTGTTTTTT. This sequence joins TRBV9 and TRBJ2-2, with a possible D match to TRBD1 (6 bases). The CDR3 extends over 14 amino acids. V shed 4 bases and J shed 2 bases, with 9 bases lying between them. From germline, CDR1 is SGDLS and CDR2 YYNGEE.

The CDR3 sequence is CASSYRSSFTDTQYF. The CDR3 coding sequence is TGTGCCAGCAGTTATAGGTCTAGCTTTACAGATACGCAGTATTTT. The chain links TRBV6-2 or TRBV6-3 to TRBJ2-3, with D tentatively TRBD2 (5 bases). Trimming left V 3 bases short and J 3 bases short, with 13 bases between. The CDR3 loop spans 15 amino acids. Germline V gene lookup returns CDR1 MNHEY and CDR2 SVGEGT.

V is TRBV3-1 (or the pseudogene TRBV3-2) and J is TRBJ1-5; D ambiguous. Trimming removed 1 base from V and 10 bases from J, with 20 bases in between. The CDR3 sequence is 16 residues long. Germline V gene lookup returns CDR1 LGHDT and CDR2 YNNKEL (reference sequence). The CDR3 bases are TGTGCCAGCAGCCAAGGTCTTTTACAGAAGCTCGTCCCCCAGCATTTT. Encoded protein: CASSQGLLQKLVPQHF.

The V and J genes are TRBV9 and TRBJ2-3; TRBD2 matches 11 bases. The CDR3 is 16 amino acids. Per the germline V gene, CDR1 is SGDLS and CDR2 is YYNGEE. V dropped 4 bases and J dropped 5; count of bases not matched to a gene: 9. The CDR3 spells CASSSPSGRLVDTQYF. The CDR3 DNA sequence: TGTGCCAGCAGCTCACCTAGCGGGAGGTTGGTAGATACGCAGTATTTT.